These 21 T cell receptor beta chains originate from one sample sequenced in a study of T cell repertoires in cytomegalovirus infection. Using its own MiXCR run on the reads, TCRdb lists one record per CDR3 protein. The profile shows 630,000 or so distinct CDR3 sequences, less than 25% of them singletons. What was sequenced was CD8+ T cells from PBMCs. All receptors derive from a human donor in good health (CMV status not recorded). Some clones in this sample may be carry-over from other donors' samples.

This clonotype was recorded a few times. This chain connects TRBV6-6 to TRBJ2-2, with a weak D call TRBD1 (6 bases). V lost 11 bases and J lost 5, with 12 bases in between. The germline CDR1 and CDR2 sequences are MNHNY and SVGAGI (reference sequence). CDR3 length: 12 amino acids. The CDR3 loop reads CAEGDLTGELFF. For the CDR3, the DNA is TGTGCCGAGGGGGACCTGACCGGGGAGCTGTTTTTT.

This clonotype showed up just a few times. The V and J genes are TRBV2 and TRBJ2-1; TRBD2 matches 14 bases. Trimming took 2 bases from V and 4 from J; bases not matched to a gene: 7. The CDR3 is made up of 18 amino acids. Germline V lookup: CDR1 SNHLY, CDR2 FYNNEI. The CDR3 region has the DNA TGTGCCAGCAGTGAACAGGGACTAGCGGGGGCCAGGTACAATGAGCAGTTCTTC. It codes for CASSEQGLAGARYNEQFF.

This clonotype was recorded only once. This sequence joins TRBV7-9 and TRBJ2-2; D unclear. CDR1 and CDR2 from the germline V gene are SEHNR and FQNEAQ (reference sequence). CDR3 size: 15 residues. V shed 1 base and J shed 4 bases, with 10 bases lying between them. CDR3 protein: CASSLEGLVTGELFF. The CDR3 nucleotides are TGTGCCAGCAGCTTAGAGGGCTTGGTCACCGGGGAGCTGTTTTTT.

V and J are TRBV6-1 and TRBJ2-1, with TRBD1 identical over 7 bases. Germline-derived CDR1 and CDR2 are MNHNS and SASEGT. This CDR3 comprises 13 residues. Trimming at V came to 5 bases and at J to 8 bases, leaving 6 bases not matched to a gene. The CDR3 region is CASSRTGVHEQFF. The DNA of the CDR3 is TGTGCCAGCAGTAGGACAGGAGTCCATGAGCAGTTCTTC.

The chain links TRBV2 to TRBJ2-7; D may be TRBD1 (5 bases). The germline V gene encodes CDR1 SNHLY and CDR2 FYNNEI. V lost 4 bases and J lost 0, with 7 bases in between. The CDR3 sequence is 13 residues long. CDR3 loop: CASSVDNSYEQYF. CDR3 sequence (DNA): TGTGCCAGCAGTGTGGACAACTCCTACGAGCAGTACTTC.

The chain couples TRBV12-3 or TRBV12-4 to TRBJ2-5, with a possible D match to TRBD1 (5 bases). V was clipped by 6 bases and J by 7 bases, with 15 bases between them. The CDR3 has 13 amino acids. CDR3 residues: CASSPTVQGTQYF. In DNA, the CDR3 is TGTGCCAGCAGCCCGACCGTCCAGGGGACCCAGTACTTC.

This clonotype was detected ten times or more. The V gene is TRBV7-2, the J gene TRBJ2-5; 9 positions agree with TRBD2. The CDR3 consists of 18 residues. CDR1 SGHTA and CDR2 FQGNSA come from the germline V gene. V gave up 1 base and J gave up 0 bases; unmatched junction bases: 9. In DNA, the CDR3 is TGTGCCAGCAGCTTAGAATTGTCGGCGGGGGGGAACCAAGAGACCCAGTACTTC. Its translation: CASSLELSAGGNQETQYF. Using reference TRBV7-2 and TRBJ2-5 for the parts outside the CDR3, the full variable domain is GAGVSQSPSNKVTEKGKDVELRCDPISGHTALYWYRQSLGQGLEFLIYFQGNSAPDKSGLPSDRFSAERTGGSVSTLTIQRTQQEDSAVYLCASSLELSAGGNQETQYFGPGTRLLVL.

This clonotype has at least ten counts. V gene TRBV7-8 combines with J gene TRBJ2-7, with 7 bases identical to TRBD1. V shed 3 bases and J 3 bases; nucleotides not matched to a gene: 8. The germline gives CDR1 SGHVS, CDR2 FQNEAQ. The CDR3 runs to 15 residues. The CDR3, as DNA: TGTGCCAGCAGCTTTTCCGGGACAGCCGGCTACGAGCAGTACTTC. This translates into CASSFSGTAGYEQYF.

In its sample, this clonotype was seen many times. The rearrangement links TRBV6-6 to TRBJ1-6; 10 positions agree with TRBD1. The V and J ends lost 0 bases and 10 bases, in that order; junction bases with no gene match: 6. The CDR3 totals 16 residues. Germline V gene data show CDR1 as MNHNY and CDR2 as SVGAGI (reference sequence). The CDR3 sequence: CASSYSGGQGSSPLHF. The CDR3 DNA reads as TGTGCCAGCAGTTACTCCGGGGGACAGGGGAGCTCACCCCTCCACTTT.

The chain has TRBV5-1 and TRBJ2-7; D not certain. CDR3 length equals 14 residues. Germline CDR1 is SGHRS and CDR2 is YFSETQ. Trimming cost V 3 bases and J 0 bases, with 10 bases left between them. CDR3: CASSYPGRSYEQYF. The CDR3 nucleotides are TGCGCCAGCAGCTACCCGGGCCGCTCCTACGAGCAGTACTTC.

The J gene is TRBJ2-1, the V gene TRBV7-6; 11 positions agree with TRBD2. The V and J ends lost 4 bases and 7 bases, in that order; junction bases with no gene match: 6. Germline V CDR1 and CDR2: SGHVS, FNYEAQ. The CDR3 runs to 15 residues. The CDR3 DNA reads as TGTGCCAGCAGCTCGACTAGCGGGGAGTCGAATGAGCAGTTCTTC. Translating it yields CASSSTSGESNEQFF.

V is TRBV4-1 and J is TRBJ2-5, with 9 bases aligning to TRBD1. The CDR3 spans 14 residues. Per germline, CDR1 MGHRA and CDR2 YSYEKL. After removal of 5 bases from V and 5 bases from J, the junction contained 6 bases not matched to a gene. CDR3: CASSSSTGGETQYF. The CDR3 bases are TGCGCCAGCAGCAGCTCGACAGGGGGTGAGACCCAGTACTTC.

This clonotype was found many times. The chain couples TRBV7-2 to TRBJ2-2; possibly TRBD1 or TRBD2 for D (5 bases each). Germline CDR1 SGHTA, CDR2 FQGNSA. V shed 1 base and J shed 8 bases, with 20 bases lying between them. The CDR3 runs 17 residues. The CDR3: CASSLEPEGRGTGELFF. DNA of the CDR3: TGTGCCAGCAGCTTAGAACCCGAGGGAAGGGGCACTGGGGAGCTGTTTTTT.

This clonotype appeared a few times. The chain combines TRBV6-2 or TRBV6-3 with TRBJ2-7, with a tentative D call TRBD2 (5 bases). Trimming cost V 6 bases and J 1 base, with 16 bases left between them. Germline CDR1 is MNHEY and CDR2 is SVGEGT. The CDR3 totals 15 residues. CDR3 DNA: TGTGCCAGCAGCCCCCTGGACTCGAAATCCTACGAGCAGTACTTC. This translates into CASSPLDSKSYEQYF.

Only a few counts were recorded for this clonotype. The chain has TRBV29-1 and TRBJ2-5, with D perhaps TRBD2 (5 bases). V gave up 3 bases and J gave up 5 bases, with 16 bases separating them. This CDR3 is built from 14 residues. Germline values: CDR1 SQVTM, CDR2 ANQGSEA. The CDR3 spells CSVEWTHTGETQYF. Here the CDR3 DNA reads TGCAGCGTTGAGTGGACCCATACGGGGGAGACCCAGTACTTC.

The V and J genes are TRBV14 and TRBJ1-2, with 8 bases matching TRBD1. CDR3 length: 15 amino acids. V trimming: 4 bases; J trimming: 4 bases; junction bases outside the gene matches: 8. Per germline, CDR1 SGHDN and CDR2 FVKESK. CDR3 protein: CASSPRTGYGYGYTF. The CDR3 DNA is TGTGCCAGCAGCCCCCGGACAGGGTACGGCTATGGCTACACCTTC. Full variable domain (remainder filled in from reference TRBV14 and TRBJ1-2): EAGVTQFPSHSVIEKGQTVTLRCDPISGHDNLYWYRRVMGKEIKFLLHFVKESKQDESGMPNNRFLAERTGGTYSTLKVQPAELEDSGVYFCASSPRTGYGYGYTFGSGTRLTVV.

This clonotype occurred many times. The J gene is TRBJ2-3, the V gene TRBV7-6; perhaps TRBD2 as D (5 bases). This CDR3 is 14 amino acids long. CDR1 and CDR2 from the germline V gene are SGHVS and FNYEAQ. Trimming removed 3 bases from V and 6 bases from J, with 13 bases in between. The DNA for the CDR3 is TGTGCCAGCAGCTTTCGACTAAGGGTGGATACGCAGTATTTT. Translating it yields CASSFRLRVDTQYF.

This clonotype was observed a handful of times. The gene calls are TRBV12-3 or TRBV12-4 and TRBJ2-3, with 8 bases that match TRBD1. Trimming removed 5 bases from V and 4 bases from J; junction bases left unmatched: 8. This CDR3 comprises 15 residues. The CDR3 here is CASSLIRQGSDTQYF. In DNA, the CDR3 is TGTGCCAGCAGTCTTATTCGACAGGGGTCAGATACGCAGTATTTT.

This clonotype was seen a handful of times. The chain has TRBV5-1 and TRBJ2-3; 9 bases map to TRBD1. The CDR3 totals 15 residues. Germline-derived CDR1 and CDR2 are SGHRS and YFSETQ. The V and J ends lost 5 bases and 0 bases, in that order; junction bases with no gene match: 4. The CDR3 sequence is CASRPDRGSTDTQYF. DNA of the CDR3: TGCGCCAGCAGGCCGGACAGGGGTAGCACAGATACGCAGTATTTT.

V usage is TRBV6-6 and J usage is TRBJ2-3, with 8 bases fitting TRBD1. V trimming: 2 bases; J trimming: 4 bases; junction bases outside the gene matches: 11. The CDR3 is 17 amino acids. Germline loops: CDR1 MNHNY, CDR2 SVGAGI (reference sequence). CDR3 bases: TGTGCCAGCAGTTACACCGGGACAGGAGGAGGTCCAGATACGCAGTATTTT. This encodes CASSYTGTGGGPDTQYF.

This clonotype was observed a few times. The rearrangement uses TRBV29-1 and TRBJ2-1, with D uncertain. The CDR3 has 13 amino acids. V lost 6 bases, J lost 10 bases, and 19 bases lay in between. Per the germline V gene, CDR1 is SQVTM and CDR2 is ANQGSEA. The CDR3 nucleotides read TGCAGCGTCCTCAATCCGTATGGGCTAGAGCAGTTCTTC. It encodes CSVLNPYGLEQFF.